Sequencing of this TCR beta chain was carried out in a study of human T cells and chemical hapten exposure. Whole-study findings and limits: Significantly more large CDR3 similarity clusters were formed by expanded TCRs than by controls. Counts of TCRs above 1 in 1000 frequency stayed unchanged with DPC sensitization.

Remarks on this clonotype: As yet, its antigen is unknown.

V shed 3 bases and J shed 10 bases, with 22 bases lying between them. The CDR3 is 17 residues long. Each CDR3 protein is one row after TCRdb ran MiXCR on the RACE reads. Of roughly 50,000 distinct CDR3 sequences listed, approximately 9.9% are singletons. Time point of the sample: patch test 3, about 24 weeks after DPC sensitization. Treatment reported: therapeutic diphenylcyclopropenone sensitization with weekly scalp DPC. The chain recombines TRBV12-3 or TRBV12-4 with TRBJ1-6, with D perhaps TRBD1 (5 bases). This material consisted of whole blood, taken in connection with sensitization to the hapten diphenylcyclopropenone (DPC). The receptor comes from a woman aged 40 to 49 with alopecia areata. Some clones in this sample may be carry-over from other donors' samples. The CDR3 DNA reads TGTGCCAGCAGTTTGGAGTTCGGGGGTCTCTACGGATCACCCCTCCACTTT. Protein sequence: CASSLEFGGLYGSPLHF.